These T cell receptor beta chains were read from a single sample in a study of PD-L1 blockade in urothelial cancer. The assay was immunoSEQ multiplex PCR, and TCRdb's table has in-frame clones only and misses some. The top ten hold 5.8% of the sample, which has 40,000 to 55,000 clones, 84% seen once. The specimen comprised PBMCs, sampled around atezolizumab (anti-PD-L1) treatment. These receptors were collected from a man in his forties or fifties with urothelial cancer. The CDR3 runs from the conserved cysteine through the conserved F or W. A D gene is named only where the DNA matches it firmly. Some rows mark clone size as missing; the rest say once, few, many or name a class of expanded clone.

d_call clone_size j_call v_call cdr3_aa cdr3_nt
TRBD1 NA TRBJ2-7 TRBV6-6 CASRYQGQVNEQYF TGTGCCAGCAGATATCAGGGACAGGTAAACGAGCAGTACTTC
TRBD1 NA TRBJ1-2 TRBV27 CASSSGTANYGYTF TGTGCCAGCAGTTCAGGGACAGCTAACTATGGCTACACCTTC
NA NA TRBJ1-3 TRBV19 CASGNMRTGNTIYF TGTGCCAGCGGGAACATGAGAACTGGAAACACCATATATTTT
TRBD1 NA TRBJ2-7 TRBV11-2 CASSPWTGTGYEQYF TGTGCCAGCAGTCCATGGACAGGGACGGGATACGAGCAGTACTTC
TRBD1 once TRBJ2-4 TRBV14 CASRGSTGTGHGNIQYF TGTGCCAGTCGGGGTTCAACCGGGACAGGGCACGGAAACATTCAGTACTTC
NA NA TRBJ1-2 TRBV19 CASQRQVQAGGYTF TGTGCCAGTCAGAGACAGGTCCAGGCGGGTGGCTACACCTTC
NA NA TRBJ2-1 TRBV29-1 CSVELGTLSWELYNEQFF TGCAGCGTTGAGTTGGGAACGCTTTCGTGGGAGCTCTACAATGAGCAGTTCTTC
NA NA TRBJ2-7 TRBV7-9 CASSSYRDEQYF TGTGCCAGCAGCTCGTACAGGGACGAGCAGTACTTC
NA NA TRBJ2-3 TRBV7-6 CASRRQGGASTDTQYF TGTGCCAGCAGGCGTCAAGGGGGAGCGAGCACAGATACGCAGTATTTT
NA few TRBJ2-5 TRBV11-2 CASTIGLKQTQYF TGTGCCAGCACCATAGGACTAAAACAGACCCAGTACTTC
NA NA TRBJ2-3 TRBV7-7 CASSPGERTDTQYF TGTGCTAGCAGCCCGGGGGAACGCACAGATACGCAGTATTTT
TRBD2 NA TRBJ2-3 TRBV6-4 CASFRTSGSLSTDTQYF TGTGCCAGCTTCCGGACTAGCGGGAGCCTAAGCACAGATACGCAGTATTTT
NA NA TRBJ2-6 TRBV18 CASSPAGAGANVLTF TGTGCCAGCTCACCGGCAGGCGCTGGGGCCAACGTCCTGACTTTC
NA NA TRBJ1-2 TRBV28 CASSPEYSENTF TGTGCCAGCAGTCCCGAATACTCGGAGAACACCTTC
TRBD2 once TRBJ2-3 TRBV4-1 CASSQVALAGGTTDTQYF TGCGCCAGCAGCCAAGTGGCGCTAGCGGGAGGGACCACAGATACGCAGTATTTT
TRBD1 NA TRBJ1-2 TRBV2 CASQGGGGYTF TGTGCCAGCCAAGGGGGCGGAGGCTACACCTTC
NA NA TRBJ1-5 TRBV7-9 CASSLALGDGGNQPQHF TGTGCCAGCAGCTTAGCGCTAGGAGATGGAGGCAATCAGCCCCAGCATTTT
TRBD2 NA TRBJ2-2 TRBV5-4 CASSLGGRANTGELFF TGTGCCAGCAGCTTGGGAGGGAGGGCCAACACCGGGGAGCTGTTTTTT
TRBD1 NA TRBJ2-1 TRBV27 CASSLFPTGGSYNEQFF TGTGCCAGCAGTTTATTCCCAACAGGGGGCTCCTACAATGAGCAGTTCTTC
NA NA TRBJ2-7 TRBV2 CASAGASGSYEQYF TGTGCCAGCGCGGGGGCCAGTGGGTCCTACGAGCAGTACTTC
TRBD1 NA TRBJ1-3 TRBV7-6 CASSRTGDKGNTIYF TGTGCCAGCAGCAGAACAGGGGATAAAGGAAACACCATATATTTT
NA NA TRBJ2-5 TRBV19 CASSPMTGVETQYF TGTGCCAGTAGTCCCATGACTGGTGTAGAGACCCAGTACTTC
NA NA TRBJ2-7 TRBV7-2 CASSARRSSYEQYF TGTGCCAGCAGCGCTCGAAGGAGCTCCTACGAGCAGTACTTC
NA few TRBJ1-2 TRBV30 CACSQRAAGYTF TGTGCCTGCTCACAGAGGGCGGCTGGCTACACCTTC
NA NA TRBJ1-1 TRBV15 CATSRTGNTEAFF TGTGCCACCAGCAGGACAGGGAACACTGAAGCTTTCTTT
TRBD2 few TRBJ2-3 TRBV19 CASSSRLAGSTSTDTQYF TGTGCCAGTAGTTCCCGACTAGCGGGATCGACTAGCACAGATACGCAGTATTTT
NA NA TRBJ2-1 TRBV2 CASTDSSYNEQFF TGTGCCAGCACCGACTCGTCCTACAATGAGCAGTTCTTC